This T cell receptor beta chain was captured by sequencing in a study of shared T cell receptors in the human thymus. TCRdb's copy holds only in-frame clones and misses some; the assay was immunoSEQ multiplex PCR. The table lists hundreds of thousands of clones, approximately 89% of them singletons. Trimming cost V 2 bases and J 7 bases; bases outside gene matches: 9. Per germline, CDR1 GTSNPN and CDR2 SVGIG (reference sequence). CDR3 length: 16 residues. This same sample was also part of a study on human thymus T cells.

The rearrangement joins TRBV30 to TRBJ2-2, with TRBD2 matching over 11 bases. The source is a boy younger than two with a congenital heart defect. Sequencing was done on a sample of thymocytes. The CDR3 DNA reads TGTGCCTGGAGTATGTTAGCGGGAGGGCGCGGCGGGGAGCTGTTTTTT. It is translated as CAWSMLAGGRGGELFF.